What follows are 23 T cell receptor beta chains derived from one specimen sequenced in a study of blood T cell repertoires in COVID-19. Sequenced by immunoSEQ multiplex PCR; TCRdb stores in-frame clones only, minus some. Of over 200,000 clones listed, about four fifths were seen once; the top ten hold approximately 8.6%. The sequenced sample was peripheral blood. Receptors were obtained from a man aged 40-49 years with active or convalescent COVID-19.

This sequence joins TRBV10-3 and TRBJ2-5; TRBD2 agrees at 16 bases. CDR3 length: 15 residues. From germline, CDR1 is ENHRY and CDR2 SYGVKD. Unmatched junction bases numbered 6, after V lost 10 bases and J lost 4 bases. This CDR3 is CATGTSGGAGETQYF. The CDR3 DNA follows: TGTGCCACAGGGACTAGCGGGGGGGCCGGAGAGACCCAGTACTTC.

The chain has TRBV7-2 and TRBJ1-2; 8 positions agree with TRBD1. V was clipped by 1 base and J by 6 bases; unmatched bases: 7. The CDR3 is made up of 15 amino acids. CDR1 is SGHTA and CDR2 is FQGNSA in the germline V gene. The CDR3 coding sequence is TGTGCCAGCAGCTTAGAGAGACAGGGGAGGAATGGCTACACCTTC. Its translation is CASSLERQGRNGYTF.

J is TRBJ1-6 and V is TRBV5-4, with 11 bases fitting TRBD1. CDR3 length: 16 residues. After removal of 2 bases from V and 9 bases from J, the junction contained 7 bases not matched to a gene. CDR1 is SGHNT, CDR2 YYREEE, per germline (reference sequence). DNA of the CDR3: TGTGCCAGCAGCTTAGGACAGGGGGCTTCAAGTTCACCCCTCCACTTT. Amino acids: CASSLGQGASSSPLHF.

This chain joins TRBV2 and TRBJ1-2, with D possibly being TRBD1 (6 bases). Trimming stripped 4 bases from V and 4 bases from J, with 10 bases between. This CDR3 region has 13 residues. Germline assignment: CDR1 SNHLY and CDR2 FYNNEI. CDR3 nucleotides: TGTGCCAGCAGTGGACAGGCGGGCTATGGCTACACCTTC. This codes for CASSGQAGYGYTF.

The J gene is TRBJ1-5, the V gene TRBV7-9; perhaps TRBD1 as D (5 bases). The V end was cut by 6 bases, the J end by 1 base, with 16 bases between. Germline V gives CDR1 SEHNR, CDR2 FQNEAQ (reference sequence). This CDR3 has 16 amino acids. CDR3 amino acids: CASRPPGAYSNQPQHF. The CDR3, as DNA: TGTGCCAGCAGGCCTCCTGGGGCCTACAGCAATCAGCCCCAGCATTTT.

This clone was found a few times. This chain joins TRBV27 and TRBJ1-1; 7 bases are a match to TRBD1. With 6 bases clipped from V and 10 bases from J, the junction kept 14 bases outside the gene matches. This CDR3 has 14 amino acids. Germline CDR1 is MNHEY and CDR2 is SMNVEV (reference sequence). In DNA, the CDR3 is TGTGCCAGCAGCCTTTTGGGACAGCTAAATGGAGCTTTCTTT. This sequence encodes CASSLLGQLNGAFF.

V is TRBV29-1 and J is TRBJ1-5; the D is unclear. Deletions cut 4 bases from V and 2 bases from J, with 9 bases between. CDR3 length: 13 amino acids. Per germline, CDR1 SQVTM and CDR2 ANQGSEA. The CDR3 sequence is CSVGEDGNQPQHF. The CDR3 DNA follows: TGCAGCGTTGGGGAGGACGGCAATCAGCCCCAGCATTTT.

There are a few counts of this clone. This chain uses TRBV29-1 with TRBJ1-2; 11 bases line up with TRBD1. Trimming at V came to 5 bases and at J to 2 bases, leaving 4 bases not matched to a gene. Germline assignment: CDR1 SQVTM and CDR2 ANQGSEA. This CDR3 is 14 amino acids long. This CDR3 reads CSVIRTGGNYGYTF. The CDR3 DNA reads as TGCAGCGTTATTAGGACAGGGGGCAACTATGGCTACACCTTC.

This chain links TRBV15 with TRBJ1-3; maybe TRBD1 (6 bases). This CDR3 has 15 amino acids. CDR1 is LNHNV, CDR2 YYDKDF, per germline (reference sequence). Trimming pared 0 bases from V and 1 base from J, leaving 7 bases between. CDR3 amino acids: CATSRDDRSGNTIYF. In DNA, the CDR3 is TGTGCCACCAGCAGAGATGACAGGTCTGGAAACACCATATATTTT.

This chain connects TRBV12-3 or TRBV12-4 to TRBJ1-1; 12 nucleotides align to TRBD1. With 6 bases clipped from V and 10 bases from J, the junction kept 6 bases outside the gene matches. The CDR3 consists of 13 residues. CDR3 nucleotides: TGTGCCAGCAGCCCGGGACAGGGGGCCGGAGCTTTCTTT. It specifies CASSPGQGAGAFF.

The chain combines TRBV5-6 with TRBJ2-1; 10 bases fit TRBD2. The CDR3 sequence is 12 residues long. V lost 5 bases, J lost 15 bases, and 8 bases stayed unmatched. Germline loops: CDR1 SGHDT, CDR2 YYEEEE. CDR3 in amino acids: CASSYASGSGFF. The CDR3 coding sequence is TGTGCCAGCAGTTACGCTAGCGGGAGTGGGTTCTTC. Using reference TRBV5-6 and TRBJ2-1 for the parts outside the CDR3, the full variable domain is DAGVTQSPTHLIKTRGQQVTLRCSPKSGHDTVSWYQQALGQGPQFIFQYYEEEERQRGNFPDRFSGHQFPNYSSELNVNALLLGDSALYLCASSYASGSGFFGPGTRLTVL.

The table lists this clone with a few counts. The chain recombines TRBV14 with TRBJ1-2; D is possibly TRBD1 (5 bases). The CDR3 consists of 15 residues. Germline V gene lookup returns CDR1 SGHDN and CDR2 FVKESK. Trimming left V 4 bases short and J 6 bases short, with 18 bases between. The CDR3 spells CASSPTPALGDGYTF. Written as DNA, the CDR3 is TGTGCCAGCAGCCCGACCCCCGCATTAGGGGATGGCTACACCTTC.

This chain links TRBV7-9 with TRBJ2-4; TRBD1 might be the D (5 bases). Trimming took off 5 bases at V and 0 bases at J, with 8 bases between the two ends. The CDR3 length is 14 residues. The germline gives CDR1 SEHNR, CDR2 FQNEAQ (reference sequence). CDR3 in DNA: TGTGCCAGCAGCGCCCAGGGAGCCAAAAACATTCAGTACTTC. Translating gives CASSAQGAKNIQYF.

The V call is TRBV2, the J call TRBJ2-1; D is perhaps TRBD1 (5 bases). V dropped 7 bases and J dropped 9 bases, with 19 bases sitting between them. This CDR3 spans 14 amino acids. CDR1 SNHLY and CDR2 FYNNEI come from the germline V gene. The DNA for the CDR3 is TGTGCCAGCAATAATCCCCAGGGTAAGGGTGAGCAGTTCTTC. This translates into CASNNPQGKGEQFF. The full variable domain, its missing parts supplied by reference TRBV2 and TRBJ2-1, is EPEVTQTPSHQVTQMGQEVILRCVPISNHLYFYWYRQILGQKVEFLVSFYNNEISEKSEIFDDQFSVERPDGSNFTLKIRSTKLEDSAMYFCASNNPQGKGEQFFGPGTRLTVL.

The CDR3 DNA follows: TGCGCCAGCAGCCAAGAGTCAGGGGCTAACTATGGCTACACCTTC. Its protein is CASSQESGANYGYTF. The gene calls are TRBV4-1 and TRBJ1-2; TRBD1 might be the D (6 bases). The V gene lost 0 bases and the J gene lost 0 bases, with 8 bases spanning the gap. This CDR3 contains 15 residues. Germline-derived CDR1 and CDR2 are MGHRA and YSYEKL.

In nucleotides, the CDR3 is TGTGCCTGGAGCGCAGGGGGCAGAAACACCATATATTTT. Its translation: CAWSAGGRNTIYF. The J gene is TRBJ1-3, the V gene TRBV30; TRBD1 agrees at 8 bases. Germline-derived CDR1 and CDR2 are GTSNPN and SVGIG (reference sequence). The CDR3 length is 13 residues. After removal of 3 bases from V and 5 bases from J, the junction contained 3 bases not matched to a gene. The full variable domain, completed using reference TRBV30 and TRBJ1-3, is SQTIHQWPATLVQPVGSPLSLECTVEGTSNPNLYWYRQAAGRGLQLLFYSVGIGQISSEVPQNLSASRPQDRQFILSSKKLLLSDSGFYLCAWSAGGRNTIYFGEGSWLTVV.

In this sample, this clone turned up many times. The CDR3, as DNA: TGTGCCTGGATCCGGGACAACTCTGGGGCCAACGTCCTGACTTTC. Protein sequence: CAWIRDNSGANVLTF. This sequence joins TRBV30 and TRBJ2-6; D is possibly TRBD1 (6 bases). CDR3 length: 15 amino acids. V lost 4 bases to trimming and J lost 0 bases, with 10 bases between them. Germline V CDR1 and CDR2: GTSNPN, SVGIG (reference sequence).

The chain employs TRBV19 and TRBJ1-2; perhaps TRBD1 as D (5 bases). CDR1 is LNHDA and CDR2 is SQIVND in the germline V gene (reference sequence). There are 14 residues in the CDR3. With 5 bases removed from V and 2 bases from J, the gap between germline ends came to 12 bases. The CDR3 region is CASSAIGQNYGYTF. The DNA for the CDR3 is TGTGCCAGTAGTGCAATAGGACAAAACTATGGCTACACCTTC.

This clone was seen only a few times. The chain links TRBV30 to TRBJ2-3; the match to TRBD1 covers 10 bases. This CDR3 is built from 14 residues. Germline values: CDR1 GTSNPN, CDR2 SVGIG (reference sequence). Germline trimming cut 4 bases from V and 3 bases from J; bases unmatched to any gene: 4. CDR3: CAWKGTGDTDTQYF. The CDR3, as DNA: TGTGCCTGGAAAGGGACAGGGGATACAGATACGCAGTATTTT.

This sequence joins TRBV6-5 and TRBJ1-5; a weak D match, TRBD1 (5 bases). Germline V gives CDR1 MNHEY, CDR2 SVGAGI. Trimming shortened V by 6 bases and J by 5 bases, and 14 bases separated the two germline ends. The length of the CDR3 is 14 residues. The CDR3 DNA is TGTGCCAGCAGAGGGGAGGGTTTTGATCAGCCCCAGCATTTT. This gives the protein CASRGEGFDQPQHF.

CDR3 residues: CASSQTGQTSTDTQYF. CDR3 in DNA: TGTGCCAGCAGTCAGACAGGGCAAACTAGCACAGATACGCAGTATTTT. The V gene is TRBV25-1, the J gene TRBJ2-3; 7 bases match TRBD1. The CDR3 consists of 16 residues. With V trimmed by 5 bases and J by 0 bases, 8 bases remained unmatched. Germline V gives CDR1 MGHDK, CDR2 SYGVNS. Full variable domain (outside the CDR3, taken from reference TRBV25-1 and TRBJ2-3): EADIYQTPRYLVIGTGKKITLECSQTMGHDKMYWYQQDPGMELHLIHYSYGVNSTEKGDLSSESTVSRIRTEHFPLTLESARPSHTSQYLCASSQTGQTSTDTQYFGPGTRLTVL.

The CDR3 sequence: CASSQGTGGLGELFF. The CDR3 DNA sequence: TGCGCCAGCAGCCAAGGGACAGGGGGTCTCGGGGAGCTGTTTTTT. V is TRBV4-1 and J is TRBJ2-2, with TRBD1 matching over 10 bases. The V and J ends lost 1 base and 7 bases, in that order; junction bases with no gene match: 3. The CDR3 sequence is 15 residues long. Germline V gene lookup returns CDR1 MGHRA and CDR2 YSYEKL.

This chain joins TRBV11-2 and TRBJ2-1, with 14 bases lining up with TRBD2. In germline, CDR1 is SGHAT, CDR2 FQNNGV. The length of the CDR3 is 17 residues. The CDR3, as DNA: TGTGCTACGGGACTAGCGGGGGCCCGACGGACCTACAATGAGCAGTTCTTC. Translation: CATGLAGARRTYNEQFF.